The clone carrying this T cell receptor beta chain has just a few counts. Its antigen is undetermined. V lost 5 bases to trimming and J lost 7 bases, with 9 bases between them. Germline V CDR1 and CDR2: SGHAT, FQNNGV. The CDR3 extends over 13 amino acids. The data are from a study of T-cell memory formation after mild COVID-19. Study as a whole: TCR clusters were mostly confined to one donor each.

Whole-study findings and limits: Contracting clones from day 15 to 85 showed balanced CD4/CD8; later expanders favored CD4+.

Constant-segment primers and 5'RACE yielded cDNA libraries for TCR alpha and TCR beta, each carrying sample barcodes and UMIs. TCRdb passed the 5' RACE reads through MiXCR, listing each CDR3 protein once. The data show about 410,000 distinct CDR3 sequences, with about 22% seen just once and around 13% held by the top ten. This clonotype originated in an adult woman who had mild COVID-19 (a few samples of this study predate the infection). Cell type and time point are not known. The sequenced sample consisted of PBMCs or a T cell subset sorted from them (not recorded which). J is TRBJ1-6 and V is TRBV11-2; D not certain. In DNA, the CDR3 is TGTGCCAGCAGCCCTCGGTCCAATTCACCCCTCCACTTT. Amino acids: CASSPRSNSPLHF.